This T cell receptor (beta chain) was sequenced for a study of siplizumab effects on memory and regulatory T cells. Study-wide findings and caveats: There appeared to be greater diversity in naive T cells than in memory cells, and naive T cells seemed major contributors to the alloresponse.

TCRdb's copy holds only in-frame clones and misses some; the assay was immunoSEQ multiplex PCR. Here the sample spans about 110,000 clones, about 90% being singletons. With regard to this clone: Its cognate antigen is unknown.

This CDR3 has 18 amino acids. CDR1 is SGHRS and CDR2 is YFSETQ in the germline V gene. V trimming: 0 bases; J trimming: 6 bases; junction bases outside the gene matches: 15. The sample consisted of Tregs sorted from blood. V gene TRBV5-1 combines with J gene TRBJ2-1; 7 nucleotides agree with TRBD2. This TCR derives from a human donor in good health. CDR3 nucleotides: TGCGCCAGCAGCTTGGCCGGGGTAGCGGGTACGGATGCCAATGAGCAGTTCTTC. Its translation: CASSLAGVAGTDANEQFF.